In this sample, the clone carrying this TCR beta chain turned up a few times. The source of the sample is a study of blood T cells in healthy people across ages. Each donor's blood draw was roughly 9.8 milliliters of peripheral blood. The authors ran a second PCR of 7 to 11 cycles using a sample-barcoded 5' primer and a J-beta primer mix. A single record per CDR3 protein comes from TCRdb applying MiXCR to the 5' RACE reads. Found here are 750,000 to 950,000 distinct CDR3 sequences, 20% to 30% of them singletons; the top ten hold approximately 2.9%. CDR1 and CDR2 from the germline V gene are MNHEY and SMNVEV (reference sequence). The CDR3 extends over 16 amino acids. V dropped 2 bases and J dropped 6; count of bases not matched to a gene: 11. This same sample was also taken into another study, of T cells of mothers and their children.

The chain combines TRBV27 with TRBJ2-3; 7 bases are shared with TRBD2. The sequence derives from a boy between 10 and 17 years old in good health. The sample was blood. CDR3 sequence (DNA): TGTGCCAGCAGTTTACGGCTAGCGGTACTCACGGATACGCAGTATTTT. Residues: CASSLRLAVLTDTQYF.